This T cell receptor beta chain stems from a study of identical twins. TCRdb reprocessed the 5' RACE reads with MiXCR, giving one entry per CDR3 protein. In the table there are fewer than 500,000 distinct CDR3 sequences, roughly 13% of which are singletons. This CDR3 is 12 amino acids long. CDR1 and CDR2 (germline): KGHDR, SFDVKD. Trimming took 9 bases from V and 1 from J, leaving 8 bases between them. The sample also formed part of further work on yellow fever vaccine responses in identical twins.

This sequence originates from a woman aged 18-35 years in good health. Sequencing was carried out using CD4+ T cells sorted from blood. This chain joins TRBV24-1 and TRBJ2-5; D is unresolved. As DNA, the CDR3 is TGTGCCACCTCGGGTCGCCAAGAGACCCAGTACTTC. Translation gives CATSGRQETQYF.